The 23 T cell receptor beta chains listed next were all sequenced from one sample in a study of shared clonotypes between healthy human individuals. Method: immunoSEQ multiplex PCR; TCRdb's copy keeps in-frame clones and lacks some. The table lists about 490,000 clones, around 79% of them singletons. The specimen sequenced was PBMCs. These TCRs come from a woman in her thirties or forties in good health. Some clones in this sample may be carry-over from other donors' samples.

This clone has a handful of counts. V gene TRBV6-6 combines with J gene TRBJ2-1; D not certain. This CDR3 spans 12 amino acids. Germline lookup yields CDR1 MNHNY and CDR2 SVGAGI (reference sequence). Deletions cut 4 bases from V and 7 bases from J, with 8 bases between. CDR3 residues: CASSLTPNEQFF. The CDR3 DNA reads TGTGCCAGCAGTTTGACACCTAATGAGCAGTTCTTC.

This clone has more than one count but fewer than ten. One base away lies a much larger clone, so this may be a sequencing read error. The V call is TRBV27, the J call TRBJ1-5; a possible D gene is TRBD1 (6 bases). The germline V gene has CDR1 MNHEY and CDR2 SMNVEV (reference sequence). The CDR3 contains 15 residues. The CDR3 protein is CAGSSGSGGNQPQHF. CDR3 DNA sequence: TGTGCCGGCAGTTCCGGATCAGGGGGCAATCAGCCCCAGCATTTT.

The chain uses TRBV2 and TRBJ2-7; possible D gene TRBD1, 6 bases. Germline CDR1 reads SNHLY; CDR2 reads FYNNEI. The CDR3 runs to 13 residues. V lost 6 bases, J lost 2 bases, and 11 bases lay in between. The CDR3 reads CASRADSPYEQYF. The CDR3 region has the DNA TGTGCCAGCAGGGCGGACAGTCCCTACGAGCAGTACTTC.

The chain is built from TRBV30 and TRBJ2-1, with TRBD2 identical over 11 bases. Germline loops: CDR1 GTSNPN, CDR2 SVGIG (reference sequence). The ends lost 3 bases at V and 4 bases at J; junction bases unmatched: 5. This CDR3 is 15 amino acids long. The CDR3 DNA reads TGTGCCTGGAGCCGGGGACTAGCGGCTTACAATGAGCAGTTCTTC. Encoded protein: CAWSRGLAAYNEQFF.

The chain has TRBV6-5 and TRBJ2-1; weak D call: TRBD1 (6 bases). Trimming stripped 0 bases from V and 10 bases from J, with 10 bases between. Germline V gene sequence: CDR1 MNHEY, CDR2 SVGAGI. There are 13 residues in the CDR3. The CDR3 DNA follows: TGTGCCAGCAGTTACTCTTCAGGGACAGAGCAGTTCTTC. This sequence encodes CASSYSSGTEQFF.

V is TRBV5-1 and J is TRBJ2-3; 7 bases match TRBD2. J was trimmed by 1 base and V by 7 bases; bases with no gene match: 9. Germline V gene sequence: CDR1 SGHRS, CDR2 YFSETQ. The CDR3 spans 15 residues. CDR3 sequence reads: CASQKGAGGTDTQYF. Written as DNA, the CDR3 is TGCGCCAGCCAAAAAGGGGCGGGGGGCACAGATACGCAGTATTTT.

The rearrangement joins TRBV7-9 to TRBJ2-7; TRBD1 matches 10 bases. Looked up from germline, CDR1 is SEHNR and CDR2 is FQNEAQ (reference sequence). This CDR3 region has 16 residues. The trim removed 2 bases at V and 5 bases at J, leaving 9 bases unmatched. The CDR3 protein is CASSLSRIGQGDEQYF. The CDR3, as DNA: TGTGCCAGCAGCTTAAGCCGAATCGGACAGGGGGACGAGCAGTACTTC. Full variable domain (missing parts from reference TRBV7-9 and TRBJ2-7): DTGVSQNPRHKITKRGQNVTFRCDPISEHNRLYWYRQTLGQGPEFLTYFQNEAQLEKSRLLSDRFSAERPKGSFSTLEIQRTEQGDSAMYLCASSLSRIGQGDEQYFGPGTRLTVT.

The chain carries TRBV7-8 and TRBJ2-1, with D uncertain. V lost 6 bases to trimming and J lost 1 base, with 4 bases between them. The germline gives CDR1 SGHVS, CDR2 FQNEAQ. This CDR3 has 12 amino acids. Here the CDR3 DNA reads TGTGCCAGCAGGGGGTCCTACAATGAGCAGTTCTTC. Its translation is CASRGSYNEQFF.

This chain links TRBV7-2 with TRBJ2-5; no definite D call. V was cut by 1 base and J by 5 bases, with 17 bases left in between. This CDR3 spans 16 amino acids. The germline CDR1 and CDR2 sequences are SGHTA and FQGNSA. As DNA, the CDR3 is TGTGCCAGCAGCTTAGGGGTCCGGGTAGCTGTTGAGACCCAGTACTTC. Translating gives CASSLGVRVAVETQYF.

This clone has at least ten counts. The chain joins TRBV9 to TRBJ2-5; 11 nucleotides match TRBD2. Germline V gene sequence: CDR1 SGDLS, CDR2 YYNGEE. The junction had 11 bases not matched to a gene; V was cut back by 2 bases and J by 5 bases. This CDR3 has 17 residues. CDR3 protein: CASSVVGLAGTGETQYF. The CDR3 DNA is TGTGCCAGCAGCGTGGTTGGACTAGCGGGTACGGGGGAGACCCAGTACTTC.

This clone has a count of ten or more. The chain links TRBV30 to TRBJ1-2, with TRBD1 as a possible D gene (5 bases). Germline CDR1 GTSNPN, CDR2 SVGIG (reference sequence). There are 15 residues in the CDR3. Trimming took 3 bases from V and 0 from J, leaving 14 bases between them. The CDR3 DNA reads TGTGCCTGGAGAAGAGCAGGGTTTGCTAACTATGGCTACACCTTC. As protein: CAWRRAGFANYGYTF.

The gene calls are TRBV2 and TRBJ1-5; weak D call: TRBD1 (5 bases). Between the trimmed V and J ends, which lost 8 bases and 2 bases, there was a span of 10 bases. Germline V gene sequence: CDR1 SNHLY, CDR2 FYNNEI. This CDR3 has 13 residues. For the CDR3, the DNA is TGTGCCAGCTGGGGGGGATGCAATCAGCCCCAGCATTTT. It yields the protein CASWGGCNQPQHF.

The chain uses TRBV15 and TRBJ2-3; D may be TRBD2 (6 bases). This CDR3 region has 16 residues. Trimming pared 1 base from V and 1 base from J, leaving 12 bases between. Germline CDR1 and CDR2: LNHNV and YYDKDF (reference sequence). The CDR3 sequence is CATSRAGGAGTDTQYF. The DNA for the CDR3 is TGTGCCACCAGCAGAGCAGGCGGGGCCGGCACAGATACGCAGTATTTT.

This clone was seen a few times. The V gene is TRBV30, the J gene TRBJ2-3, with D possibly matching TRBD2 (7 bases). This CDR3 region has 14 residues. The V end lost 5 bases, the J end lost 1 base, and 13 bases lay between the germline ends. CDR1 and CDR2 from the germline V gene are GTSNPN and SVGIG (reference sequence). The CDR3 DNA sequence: TGTGCCTGGGGCGGGGGACACCGCACAGATACGCAGTATTTT. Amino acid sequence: CAWGGGHRTDTQYF.

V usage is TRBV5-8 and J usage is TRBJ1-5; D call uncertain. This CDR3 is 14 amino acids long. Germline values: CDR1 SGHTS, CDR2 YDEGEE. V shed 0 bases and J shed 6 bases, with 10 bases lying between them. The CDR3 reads CASSLGLKGQPQHF. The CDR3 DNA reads TGTGCCAGCAGCTTGGGCCTCAAGGGTCAGCCCCAGCATTTT.

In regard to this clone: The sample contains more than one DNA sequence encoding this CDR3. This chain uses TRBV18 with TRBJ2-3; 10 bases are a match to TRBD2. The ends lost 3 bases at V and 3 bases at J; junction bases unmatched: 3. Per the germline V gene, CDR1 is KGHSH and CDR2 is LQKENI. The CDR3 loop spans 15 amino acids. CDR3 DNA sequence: TGTGCCAGCTCACCCCCTAGCGGGAGTACAGATACGCAGTATTTT. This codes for CASSPPSGSTDTQYF.

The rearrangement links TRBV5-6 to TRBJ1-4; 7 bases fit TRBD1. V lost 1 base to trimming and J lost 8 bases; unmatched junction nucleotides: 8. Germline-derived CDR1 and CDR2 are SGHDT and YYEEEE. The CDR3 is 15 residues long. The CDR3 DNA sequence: TGTGCCAGCAGCTTGCGTGCAGGGGGTTTGGAAAAACTGTTTTTT. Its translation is CASSLRAGGLEKLFF.

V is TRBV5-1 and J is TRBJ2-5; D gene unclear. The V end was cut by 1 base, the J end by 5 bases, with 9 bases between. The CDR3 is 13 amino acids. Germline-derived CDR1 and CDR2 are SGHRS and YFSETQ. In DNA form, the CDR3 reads TGCGCCAGCAGCTTGTTTACGCGGGAGACCCAGTACTTC. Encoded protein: CASSLFTRETQYF. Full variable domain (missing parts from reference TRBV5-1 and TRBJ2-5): KAGVTQTPRYLIKTRGQQVTLSCSPISGHRSVSWYQQTPGQGLQFLFEYFSETQRNKGNFPGRFSGRQFSNSRSEMNVSTLELGDSALYLCASSLFTRETQYFGPGTRLLVL.

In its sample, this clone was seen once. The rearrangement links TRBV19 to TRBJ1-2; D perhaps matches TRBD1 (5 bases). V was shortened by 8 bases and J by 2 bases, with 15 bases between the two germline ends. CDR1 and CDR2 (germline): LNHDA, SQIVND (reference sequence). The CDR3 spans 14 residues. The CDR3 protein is CASVIHGGNYGYTF. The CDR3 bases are TGTGCCAGTGTTATCCACGGGGGAAACTATGGCTACACCTTC.

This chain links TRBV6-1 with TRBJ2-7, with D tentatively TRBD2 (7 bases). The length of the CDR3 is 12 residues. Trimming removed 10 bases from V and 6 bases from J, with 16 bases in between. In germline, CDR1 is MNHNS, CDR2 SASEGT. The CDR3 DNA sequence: TGTGCCATCCGCTCGGGGGGCGGCGAGCAGTACTTC. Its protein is CAIRSGGGEQYF.

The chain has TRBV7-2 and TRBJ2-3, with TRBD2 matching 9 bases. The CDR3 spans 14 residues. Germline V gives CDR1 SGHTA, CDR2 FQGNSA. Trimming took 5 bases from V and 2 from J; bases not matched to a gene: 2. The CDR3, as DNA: TGTGCCAGCAGCCAGGGACTAGCCACAGATACGCAGTATTTT. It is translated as CASSQGLATDTQYF.

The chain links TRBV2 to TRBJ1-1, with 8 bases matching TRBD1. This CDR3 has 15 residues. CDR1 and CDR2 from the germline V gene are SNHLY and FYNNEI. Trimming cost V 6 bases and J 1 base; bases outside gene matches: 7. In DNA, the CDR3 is TGTGCCAGCAGGCCGACAGGGGTGGGGAACACTGAAGCTTTCTTT. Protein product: CASRPTGVGNTEAFF. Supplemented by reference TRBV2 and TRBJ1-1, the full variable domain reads EPEVTQTPSHQVTQMGQEVILRCVPISNHLYFYWYRQILGQKVEFLVSFYNNEISEKSEIFDDQFSVERPDGSNFTLKIRSTKLEDSAMYFCASRPTGVGNTEAFFGQGTRLTVV.

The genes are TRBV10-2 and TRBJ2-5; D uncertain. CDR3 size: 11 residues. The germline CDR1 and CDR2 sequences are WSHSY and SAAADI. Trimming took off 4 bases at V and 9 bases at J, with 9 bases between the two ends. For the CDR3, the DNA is TGCGCCAGCAGTGCCCAAGTGGCCCAGTACTTC. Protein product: CASSAQVAQYF.